These T cell receptor beta chains were read from a single sample in a study of cytomegalovirus exposure and HLA in healthy donors. The method was immunoSEQ multiplex PCR; TCRdb's version includes in-frame clones alone and lacks a portion of them. Found here are 150,000 or so clones, around four fifths of them singletons; the top ten hold roughly 2.1%. The sequenced material came from PBMCs. These receptors originate from a woman in her 40s in good health and CMV-seronegative. The CDR3 runs from the conserved cysteine through the conserved F or W. The D gene is left open where the match is weak. Part of the rows lack a size; the others show once, few, many or a class for expanded clones.

size: once; J: TRBJ1-5; V: TRBV5-6; D: TRBD1; CDR3: CASSFGRGTASNQPQHF; DNA: TGTGCCAGCAGCTTTGGTAGGGGGACAGCGAGTAATCAGCCCCAGCATTTT
size: -; J: TRBJ1-1; V: TRBV7-9; D: -; CDR3: CASSLSTDTEAFF; DNA: TGTGCCAGCAGCTTATCCACAGACACTGAAGCTTTCTTT
size: -; J: TRBJ2-5; V: TRBV7-3; D: TRBD2; CDR3: CASSLAGLAGEETQYF; DNA: TGTGCCAGCAGCTTAGCAGGACTAGCGGGAGAAGAGACCCAGTACTTC
size: -; J: TRBJ2-1; V: TRBV11-2; D: TRBD2; CDR3: CASSLVGTSGTYNEQFF; DNA: TGTGCCAGCAGCTTAGTGGGGACTAGCGGGACCTACAATGAGCAGTTCTTC
size: -; J: TRBJ2-7; V: TRBV6-5; D: TRBD1; CDR3: CASSYTGGYEQYF; DNA: TGTGCCAGCAGTTACACAGGGGGCTACGAGCAGTACTTC
size: -; J: TRBJ2-3; V: TRBV19; D: TRBD1; CDR3: CASSHLPGQGLSDTQYF; DNA: TGTGCCAGTAGCCACCTCCCGGGACAGGGTCTATCAGATACGCAGTATTTT
size: -; J: TRBJ2-5; V: TRBV27; D: -; CDR3: CASSSRGDSGETQYF; DNA: TGTGCCAGCAGTTCGCGGGGGGACAGCGGTGAGACCCAGTACTTC
size: -; J: TRBJ1-2; V: TRBV4-2; D: -; CDR3: CASSLREGISSNYGYTF; DNA: TGTGCCAGCAGCCTTAGGGAGGGGATCTCTTCTAACTATGGCTACACCTTC
size: few; J: TRBJ2-5; V: TRBV5-4; D: TRBD2; CDR3: CASSFISGRAQETQYF; DNA: TGTGCCAGCAGCTTTATTAGCGGGAGGGCTCAAGAGACCCAGTACTTC
size: -; J: TRBJ2-1; V: TRBV4-2; D: TRBD1; CDR3: CASSTRDRGNEQFF; DNA: TGTGCCAGCAGCACCCGGGACAGGGGGAATGAGCAGTTCTTC
size: -; J: TRBJ2-3; V: TRBV27; D: TRBD2; CDR3: CASSLGTSGRYYTDTQYF; DNA: TGTGCCAGCAGTCTAGGGACTAGCGGGAGGTATTACACAGATACGCAGTATTTT
size: -; J: TRBJ2-7; V: TRBV19; D: TRBD2; CDR3: CASSGGTMAGVREQYF; DNA: TGTGCCAGTAGTGGGGGGACTATGGCGGGAGTTCGCGAGCAGTACTTC
size: few; J: TRBJ1-1; V: TRBV19; D: -; CDR3: CASSIGPNTEAFF; DNA: TGTGCCAGTAGTATAGGGCCGAACACTGAAGCTTTCTTT
size: -; J: TRBJ2-1; V: TRBV27; D: TRBD2; CDR3: CASKVGGEENEQFF; DNA: TGTGCCAGCAAAGTCGGGGGGGAGGAAAATGAGCAGTTCTTC
size: -; J: TRBJ2-7; V: TRBV27; D: -; CDR3: CASSLSWLTREQYF; DNA: TGTGCCAGCAGTTTATCATGGCTCACACGCGAGCAGTACTTC
size: once; J: TRBJ2-7; V: TRBV5-4; D: TRBD1; CDR3: CASSAGQGAGQYF; DNA: TGTGCCAGCAGCGCCGGACAGGGAGCAGGGCAGTACTTC
size: -; J: TRBJ2-7; V: TRBV19; D: -; CDR3: CASSTGTVNYEQYF; DNA: TGTGCCAGTAGTACCGGGACTGTCAACTACGAGCAGTACTTC
size: -; J: TRBJ2-1; V: TRBV5-8; D: TRBD2; CDR3: CASSGLAGGPTVEQFF; DNA: TGTGCCAGCAGCGGATTAGCGGGAGGTCCCACAGTTGAGCAGTTCTTC
size: -; J: TRBJ2-7; V: TRBV5-1; D: -; CDR3: CASSWGVAKSYEQYF; DNA: TGCGCCAGCAGCTGGGGGGTAGCGAAGTCCTACGAGCAGTACTTC
size: -; J: TRBJ2-1; V: TRBV9; D: TRBD2; CDR3: CASSPGLARYNEQFF; DNA: TGTGCCAGCAGCCCAGGACTAGCGCGATACAATGAGCAGTTCTTC
size: -; J: TRBJ2-4; V: TRBV28; D: TRBD2; CDR3: CASSWGLAQTKNIQYF; DNA: TGTGCCAGCAGTTGGGGACTAGCGCAGACCAAAAACATTCAGTACTTC
size: once; J: TRBJ1-4; V: TRBV5-6; D: TRBD1; CDR3: CASSLLQGEATNEKLFF; DNA: TGTGCCAGCAGCTTGCTGCAGGGGGAGGCAACTAATGAAAAACTGTTTTTT
size: -; J: TRBJ1-4; V: TRBV2; D: -; CDR3: CASSDYREGKLFF; DNA: TGTGCCAGCAGCGACTACAGGGAAGGAAAACTGTTTTTT
size: -; J: TRBJ1-1; V: TRBV7-8; D: -; CDR3: CASSLGGLEAFF; DNA: TGTGCCAGCAGCTTAGGGGGGCTTGAAGCTTTCTTT
size: -; J: TRBJ2-7; V: TRBV12-5; D: -; CDR3: CASGWDSAYEQYF; DNA: TGTGCTAGTGGGTGGGACTCTGCCTACGAGCAGTACTTC
size: few; J: TRBJ2-7; V: TRBV7-2; D: -; CDR3: CASSFRDTYYEQYF; DNA: TGTGCCAGCAGCTTCCGGGACACCTACTACGAGCAGTACTTC
size: -; J: TRBJ2-2; V: TRBV15; D: -; CDR3: CATSRDPTRSAANTGELFF; DNA: TGTGCCACCAGCAGAGATCCAACCAGATCTGCCGCGAACACCGGGGAGCTGTTTTTT
size: -; J: TRBJ2-7; V: TRBV6-1; D: TRBD1; CDR3: CASVVSDRSSYEQYF; DNA: TGTGCCAGCGTCGTGTCGGACAGGAGCTCCTACGAGCAGTACTTC
size: -; J: TRBJ1-5; V: TRBV29-1; D: -; CDR3: CSVGGSGPQHF; DNA: TGCAGCGTTGGAGGGAGTGGGCCCCAGCATTTT
size: once; J: TRBJ2-6; V: TRBV5-5; D: TRBD2; CDR3: CASSRRLAGVSGANVLTF; DNA: TGTGCCAGCAGCAGACGACTAGCGGGGGTCTCTGGGGCCAACGTCCTGACTTTC
size: -; J: TRBJ1-4; V: TRBV4-2; D: -; CDR3: CASRLDKKNEKLFF; DNA: TGTGCCAGCAGGTTGGACAAGAAGAATGAAAAACTGTTTTTT
size: -; J: TRBJ2-7; V: TRBV21-1; D: -; CDR3: CASSKVAESPWTTYEQYF; DNA: TGTGCCAGCAGCAAAGTAGCCGAATCTCCATGGACAACTTACGAGCAGTACTTC
size: few; J: TRBJ2-5; V: TRBV6-5; D: TRBD2; CDR3: CASSYSRGDPQETQYF; DNA: TGTGCCAGCAGTTACTCCCGGGGGGACCCACAAGAGACCCAGTACTTC
size: -; J: TRBJ2-2; V: TRBV28; D: -; CDR3: CASRPSGYTGELFF; DNA: TGTGCCAGCAGACCGAGCGGGTACACCGGGGAGCTGTTTTTT
size: -; J: TRBJ1-6; V: TRBV19; D: -; CDR3: CASSIRGGRAYNSPLHF; DNA: TGTGCCAGTAGTATTAGGGGAGGACGCGCCTATAATTCACCCCTCCACTTT
size: few; J: TRBJ2-3; V: TRBV9; D: TRBD2; CDR3: CASGILAQSTDTQYF; DNA: TGTGCCAGCGGTATACTAGCGCAAAGCACAGATACGCAGTATTTT
size: -; J: TRBJ1-5; V: TRBV28; D: TRBD1; CDR3: CASSFLGTGGNQPQHF; DNA: TGTGCCAGCAGTTTTCTCGGGACAGGTGGCAATCAGCCCCAGCATTTT
size: -; J: TRBJ1-2; V: TRBV4-3; D: -; CDR3: CASSQGRTRANYGYTF; DNA: TGCGCCAGCAGCCAGGGGAGGACGCGAGCTAACTATGGCTACACCTTC
size: once; J: TRBJ2-5; V: TRBV5-1; D: TRBD1; CDR3: CASSTAGQGVSETQYF; DNA: TGCGCCAGCAGCACCGCGGGACAGGGGGTCAGTGAGACCCAGTACTTC
size: -; J: TRBJ2-7; V: TRBV5-1; D: -; CDR3: CASSLAVDGLYEQYF; DNA: TGCGCCAGCAGCTTGGCCGTGGACGGACTTTACGAGCAGTACTTC
size: -; J: TRBJ2-5; V: TRBV7-2; D: -; CDR3: CASSLLGQETQYF; DNA: TGTGCCAGCAGCTTACTCGGCCAAGAGACCCAGTACTTC
size: -; J: TRBJ2-7; V: TRBV7-9; D: TRBD2; CDR3: CASSLTSGGSSYEQYF; DNA: TGTGCCAGCAGCCTCACTAGCGGGGGGTCCTCCTACGAGCAGTACTTC
size: -; J: TRBJ2-7; V: TRBV27; D: TRBD1; CDR3: CASSFDTGGYEQYF; DNA: TGTGCCAGCAGTTTCGATACAGGGGGCTACGAGCAGTACTTC
size: -; J: TRBJ2-7; V: TRBV7-2; D: -; CDR3: CASSLDWRISYEQYF; DNA: TGTGCCAGCAGCTTAGATTGGAGAATCTCCTACGAGCAGTACTTC
size: few; J: TRBJ2-7; V: TRBV30; D: -; CDR3: CAWSVGRGHSYEQYF; DNA: TGTGCCTGGAGTGTAGGCAGGGGTCACTCCTACGAGCAGTACTTC
size: -; J: TRBJ2-5; V: TRBV15; D: TRBD2; CDR3: CATSRTSEMEETQYF; DNA: TGTGCCACCAGCAGGACTAGCGAGATGGAAGAGACCCAGTACTTC
size: -; J: TRBJ2-1; V: TRBV4-1; D: TRBD2; CDR3: CASSLRTSPYNEQFF; DNA: TGCGCCAGCAGTCTCCGGACTAGTCCCTACAATGAGCAGTTCTTC
size: few; J: TRBJ2-2; V: TRBV7-9; D: TRBD1; CDR3: CASSLTGGTGELFF; DNA: TGTGCCAGCAGTCTAACAGGGGGCACCGGGGAGCTGTTTTTT
size: -; J: TRBJ1-1; V: TRBV27; D: TRBD1; CDR3: CASSLLGQGSDTEAFF; DNA: TGTGCCAGCAGTTTATTGGGACAGGGGAGCGACACTGAAGCTTTCTTT
size: -; J: TRBJ2-1; V: TRBV7-9; D: TRBD2; CDR3: CASSYRLAVNNEQFF; DNA: TGTGCCAGCAGCTACCGACTAGCGGTTAACAATGAGCAGTTCTTC
size: -; J: TRBJ2-2; V: TRBV10-1; D: TRBD2; CDR3: CASSPSGGEGTGELFF; DNA: TGCGCCAGCAGTCCGTCGGGGGGAGAGGGCACCGGGGAGCTGTTTTTT
size: few; J: TRBJ1-2; V: TRBV25-1; D: TRBD1; CDR3: CASSDPGTGGVYGYTF; DNA: TGTGCCAGCAGTGATCCTGGAACAGGGGGAGTATATGGCTACACCTTC
size: -; J: TRBJ2-5; V: TRBV4-1; D: TRBD2; CDR3: CASSRGATSVGETQYF; DNA: TGCGCCAGCAGCCGAGGCGCCACTAGCGTTGGAGAGACCCAGTACTTC
size: -; J: TRBJ1-1; V: TRBV28; D: -; CDR3: CASLPGGRAEAFF; DNA: TGTGCCAGCCTACCCGGGGGGCGGGCTGAAGCTTTCTTT
size: -; J: TRBJ2-2; V: TRBV11-2; D: -; CDR3: CASSSGVAGELFF; DNA: TGTGCCAGCAGCTCAGGGGTGGCCGGGGAGCTGTTTTTT
size: -; J: TRBJ2-7; V: TRBV28; D: -; CDR3: CASRIRAESSYEQYF; DNA: TGTGCCAGCCGGATACGCGCGGAGAGCTCCTACGAGCAGTACTTC
size: -; J: TRBJ2-3; V: TRBV9; D: -; CDR3: CASTDFGGMGTQYF; DNA: TGTGCCAGCACCGACTTCGGGGGTATGGGTACGCAGTATTTT
size: -; J: TRBJ2-2; V: TRBV7-8; D: TRBD1; CDR3: CASSPGRGRTGELFF; DNA: TGTGCCAGCAGCCCAGGCAGGGGGCGAACCGGGGAGCTGTTTTTT
size: -; J: TRBJ2-4; V: TRBV5-4; D: TRBD1; CDR3: CASSSKTGGENIQYF; DNA: TGTGCCAGCAGTTCAAAGACAGGGGGAGAAAACATTCAGTACTTC